This T cell receptor beta chain was recorded in a study of blood T cell repertoires in COVID-19. Overall study: Material from acute and convalescent COVID-19 was sourced from the United States, Italy and Spain.

From germline, CDR1 is SGHAT and CDR2 FQNNGV. The V and J ends lost 5 bases and 4 bases respectively, with 16 bases between them. This CDR3 region has 15 residues. Assay: immunoSEQ multiplex PCR; the TCRdb copy retains only in-frame clones and omits some. The profile shows about 100,000 clones, roughly 85% of them singletons. Input material: peripheral blood. The receptor was derived from a woman between 65 and 79 years old with active or convalescent COVID-19. The chain is built from TRBV11-2 and TRBJ2-3, with a weak D call TRBD2 (6 bases). CDR3 amino acids: CASSQNSRGADTQYF. Here the CDR3 DNA reads TGTGCCAGCAGCCAGAACTCGCGGGGAGCAGATACGCAGTATTTT.